This T cell receptor (beta chain) originates from a study of T cell repertoires in cytomegalovirus infection. Study as a whole: In public TCR beta signatures, there were indications of both CMV infection and matching HLA type.

CDR1 SGHVS and CDR2 FNYEAQ come from the germline V gene. Trimming took off 4 bases at V and 5 bases at J, with 20 bases between the two ends. The CDR3 is 16 residues long. Ten or more counts support this clonotype. Its target is not known. Study-wide points: Dominating the ex vivo response were HLA-C-restricted CMV-specific TCR beta clonotypes.

TCRdb reprocessed the reads with MiXCR, giving one entry per CDR3 protein. The sample lists around 280,000 distinct CDR3 sequences, about 9.1% occurring once. The V gene is TRBV7-6, the J gene TRBJ2-5, with D possibly matching TRBD1 (6 bases). The source material was PBMCs. This TCR derives from a human donor in good health (CMV status not recorded). Some clones in this sample may be carry-over from other donors' samples. In nucleotides, the CDR3 is TGTGCCAGCAGCTCCGGGCGGACAGTAAGGGGTGAGACCCAGTACTTC. Translation gives CASSSGRTVRGETQYF.